The clone carrying this TCR beta chain was counted at least ten times. This CDR3 has 14 amino acids. Germline V gene sequence: CDR1 LGHNA, CDR2 YSLEER. V lost 4 bases, J lost 7 bases, and 13 bases lay in between. These data are taken from a study of patients and donors after allogeneic stem cell transplantation. TCRdb re-derived calls from the RT-PCR reads in MiXCR, one entry per CDR3 protein. The top ten clones hold around 10% of a sample with approximately 250,000 distinct CDR3 sequences, approximately 14% of them seen once. What was sequenced was blood, either unsorted or a sorted T cell fraction (not recorded which). V gene TRBV4-3 combines with J gene TRBJ1-4; no reliable D call. This TCR was recovered from a human donor who was either an allogeneic HSCT recipient or a stem cell or donor lymphocyte infusion donor (not recorded which). It is not recorded whose cells these are; they may come from a transplant donor. The CDR3 DNA follows: TGCGCCAGCAGCCCCTCTCGGGTTGGTGAAAAACTGTTTTTT. Its protein is CASSPSRVGEKLFF.